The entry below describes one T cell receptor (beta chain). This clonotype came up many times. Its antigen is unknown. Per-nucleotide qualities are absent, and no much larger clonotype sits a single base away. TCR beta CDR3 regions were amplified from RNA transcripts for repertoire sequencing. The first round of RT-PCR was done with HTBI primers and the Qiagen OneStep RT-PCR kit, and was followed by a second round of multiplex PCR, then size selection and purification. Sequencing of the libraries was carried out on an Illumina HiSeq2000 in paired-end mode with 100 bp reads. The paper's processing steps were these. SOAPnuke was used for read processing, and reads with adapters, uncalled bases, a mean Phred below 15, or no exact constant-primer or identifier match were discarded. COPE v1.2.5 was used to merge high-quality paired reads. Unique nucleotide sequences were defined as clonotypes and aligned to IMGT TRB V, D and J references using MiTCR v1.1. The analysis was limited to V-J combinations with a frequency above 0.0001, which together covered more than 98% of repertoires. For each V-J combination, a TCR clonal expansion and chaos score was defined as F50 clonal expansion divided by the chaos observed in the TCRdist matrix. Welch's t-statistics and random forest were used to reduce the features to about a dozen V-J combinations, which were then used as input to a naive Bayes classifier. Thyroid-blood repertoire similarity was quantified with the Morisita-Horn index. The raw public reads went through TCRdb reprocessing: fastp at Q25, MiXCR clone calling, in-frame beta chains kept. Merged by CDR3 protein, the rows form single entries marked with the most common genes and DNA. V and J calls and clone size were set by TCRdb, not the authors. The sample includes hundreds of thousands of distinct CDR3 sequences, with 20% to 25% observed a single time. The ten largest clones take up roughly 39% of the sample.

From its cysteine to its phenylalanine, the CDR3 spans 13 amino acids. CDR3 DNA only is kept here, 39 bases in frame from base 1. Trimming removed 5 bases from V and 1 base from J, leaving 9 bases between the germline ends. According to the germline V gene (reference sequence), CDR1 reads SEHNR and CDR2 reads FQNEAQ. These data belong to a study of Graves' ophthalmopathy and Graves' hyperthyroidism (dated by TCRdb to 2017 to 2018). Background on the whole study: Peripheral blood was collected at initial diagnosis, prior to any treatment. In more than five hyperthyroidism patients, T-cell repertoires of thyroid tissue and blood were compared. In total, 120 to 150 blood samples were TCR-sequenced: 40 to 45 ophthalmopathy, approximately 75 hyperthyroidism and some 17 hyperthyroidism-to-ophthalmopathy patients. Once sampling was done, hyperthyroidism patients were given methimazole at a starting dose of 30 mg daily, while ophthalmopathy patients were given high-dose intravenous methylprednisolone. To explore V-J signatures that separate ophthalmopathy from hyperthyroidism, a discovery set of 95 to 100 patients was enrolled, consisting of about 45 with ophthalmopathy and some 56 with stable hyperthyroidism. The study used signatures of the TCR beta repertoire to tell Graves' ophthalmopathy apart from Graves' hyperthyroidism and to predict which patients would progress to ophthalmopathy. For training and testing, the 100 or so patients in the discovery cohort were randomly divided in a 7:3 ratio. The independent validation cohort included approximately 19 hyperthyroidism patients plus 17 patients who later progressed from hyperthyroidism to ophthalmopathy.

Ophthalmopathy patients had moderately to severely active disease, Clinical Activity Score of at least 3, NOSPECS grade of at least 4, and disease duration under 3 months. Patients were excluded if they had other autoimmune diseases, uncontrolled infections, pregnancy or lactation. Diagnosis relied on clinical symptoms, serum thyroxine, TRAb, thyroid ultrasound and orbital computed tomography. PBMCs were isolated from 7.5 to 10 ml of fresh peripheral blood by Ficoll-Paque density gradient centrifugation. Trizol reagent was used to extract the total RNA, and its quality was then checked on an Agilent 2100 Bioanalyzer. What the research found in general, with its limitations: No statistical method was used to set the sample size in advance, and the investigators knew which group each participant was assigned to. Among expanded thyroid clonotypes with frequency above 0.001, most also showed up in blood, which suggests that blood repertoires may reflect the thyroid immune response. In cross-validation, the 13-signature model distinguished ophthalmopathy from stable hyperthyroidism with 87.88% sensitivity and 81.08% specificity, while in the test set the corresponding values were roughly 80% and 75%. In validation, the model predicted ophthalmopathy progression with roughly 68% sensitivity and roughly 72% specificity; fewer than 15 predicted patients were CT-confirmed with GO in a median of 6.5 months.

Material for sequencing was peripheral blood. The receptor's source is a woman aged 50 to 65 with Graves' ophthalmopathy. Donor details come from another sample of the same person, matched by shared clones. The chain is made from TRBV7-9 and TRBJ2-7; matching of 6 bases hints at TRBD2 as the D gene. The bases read TGTGCCAGCAGCGCCGGGAGTTCCTACGAGCAGTACTTC. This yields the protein CASSAGSSYEQYF.